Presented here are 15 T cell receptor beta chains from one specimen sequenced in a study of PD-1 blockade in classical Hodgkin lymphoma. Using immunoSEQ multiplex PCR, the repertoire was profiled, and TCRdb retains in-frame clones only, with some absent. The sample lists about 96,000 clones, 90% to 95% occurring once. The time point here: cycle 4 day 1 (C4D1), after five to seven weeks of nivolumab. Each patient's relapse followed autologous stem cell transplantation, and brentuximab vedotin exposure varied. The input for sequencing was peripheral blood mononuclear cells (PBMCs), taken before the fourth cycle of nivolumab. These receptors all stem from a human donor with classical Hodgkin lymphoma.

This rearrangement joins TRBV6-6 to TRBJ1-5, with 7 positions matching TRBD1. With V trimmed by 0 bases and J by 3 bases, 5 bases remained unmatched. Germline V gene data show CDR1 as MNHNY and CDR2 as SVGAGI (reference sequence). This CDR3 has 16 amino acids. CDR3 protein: CASSYSTGSFNQPQHF. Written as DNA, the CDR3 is TGTGCCAGCAGTTACTCGACAGGGTCGTTCAATCAGCCCCAGCATTTT.

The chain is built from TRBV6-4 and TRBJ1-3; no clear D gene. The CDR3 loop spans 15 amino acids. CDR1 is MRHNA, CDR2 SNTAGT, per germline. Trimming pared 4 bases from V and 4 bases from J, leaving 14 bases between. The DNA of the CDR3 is TGTGCCAGCAGTGTGGGCCCGGGGTACGGAAACACCATATATTTT. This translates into CASSVGPGYGNTIYF.

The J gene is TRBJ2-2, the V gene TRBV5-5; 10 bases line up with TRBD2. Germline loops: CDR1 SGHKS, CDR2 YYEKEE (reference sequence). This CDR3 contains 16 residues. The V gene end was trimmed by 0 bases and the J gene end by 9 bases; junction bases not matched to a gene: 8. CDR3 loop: CASSLVLAGVSRELFF. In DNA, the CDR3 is TGTGCCAGCAGCTTGGTTCTAGCGGGAGTATCCAGGGAGCTGTTTTTT.

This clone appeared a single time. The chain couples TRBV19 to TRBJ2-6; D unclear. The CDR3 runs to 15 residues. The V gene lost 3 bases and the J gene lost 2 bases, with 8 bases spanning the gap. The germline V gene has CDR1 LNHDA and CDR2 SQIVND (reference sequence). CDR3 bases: TGTGCCAGTAGTATCGACTCTCCTGGGGCCAACGTCCTGACTTTC. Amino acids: CASSIDSPGANVLTF.

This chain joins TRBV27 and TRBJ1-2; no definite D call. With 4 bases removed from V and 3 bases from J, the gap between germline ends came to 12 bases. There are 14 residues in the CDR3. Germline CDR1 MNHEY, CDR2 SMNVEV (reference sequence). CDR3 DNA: TGTGCCAGCAGTTCAGCGGGTGGGGACTATGGCTACACCTTC. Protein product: CASSSAGGDYGYTF.

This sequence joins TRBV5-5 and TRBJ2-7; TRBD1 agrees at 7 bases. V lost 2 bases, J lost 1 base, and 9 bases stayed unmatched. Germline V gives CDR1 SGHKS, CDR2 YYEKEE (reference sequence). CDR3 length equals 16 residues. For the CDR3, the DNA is TGTGCCAGCAGCTTCAAATCCGGGACAGTTTCCTACGAGCAGTACTTC. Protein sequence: CASSFKSGTVSYEQYF.

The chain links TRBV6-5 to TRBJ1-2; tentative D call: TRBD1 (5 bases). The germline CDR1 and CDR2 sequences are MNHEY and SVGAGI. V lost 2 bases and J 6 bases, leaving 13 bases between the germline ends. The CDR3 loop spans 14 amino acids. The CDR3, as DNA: TGTGCCAGCAGTTACCCGGGGGGGATTAATGGCTACACCTTC. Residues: CASSYPGGINGYTF.

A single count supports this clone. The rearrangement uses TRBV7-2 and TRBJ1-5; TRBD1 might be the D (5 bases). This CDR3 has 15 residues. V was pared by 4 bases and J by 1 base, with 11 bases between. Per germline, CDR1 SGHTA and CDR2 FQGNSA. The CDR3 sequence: CASSSGTGSNQPQHF. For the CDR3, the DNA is TGTGCCAGCAGCTCAGGGACCGGGAGCAATCAGCCCCAGCATTTT.

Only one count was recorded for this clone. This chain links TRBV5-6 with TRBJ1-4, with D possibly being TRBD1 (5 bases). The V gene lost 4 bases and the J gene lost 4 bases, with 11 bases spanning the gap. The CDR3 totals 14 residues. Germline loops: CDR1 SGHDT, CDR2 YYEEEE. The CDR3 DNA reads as TGTGCCAGCAGCACCGGGACGGGTAATGAAAAACTGTTTTTT. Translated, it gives CASSTGTGNEKLFF.

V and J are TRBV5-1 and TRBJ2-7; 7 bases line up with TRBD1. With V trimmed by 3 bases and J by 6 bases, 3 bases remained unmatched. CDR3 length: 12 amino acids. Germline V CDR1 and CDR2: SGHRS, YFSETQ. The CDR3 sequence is CASSWTGGEQYF. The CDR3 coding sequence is TGCGCCAGCAGCTGGACAGGAGGCGAGCAGTACTTC.

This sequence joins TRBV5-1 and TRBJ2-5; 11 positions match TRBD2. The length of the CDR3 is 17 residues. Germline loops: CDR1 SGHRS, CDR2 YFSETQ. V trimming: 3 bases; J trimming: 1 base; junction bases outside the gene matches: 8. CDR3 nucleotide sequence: TGCGCCAGCAGCTCGACCACTCTAGCGGGAGGCCAAGAGACCCAGTACTTC. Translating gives CASSSTTLAGGQETQYF.

The CDR3 spells CASSGDGSNTGELFF. The CDR3 region has the DNA TGTGCCAGCAGTGGGGACGGTTCGAACACCGGGGAGCTGTTTTTT. The chain carries TRBV2 and TRBJ2-2; either TRBD1 or TRBD2 may fit D (5 bases each). The CDR3 covers 15 residues. Per the germline V gene, CDR1 is SNHLY and CDR2 is FYNNEI. V lost 4 bases, J lost 0 bases, and 9 bases lay in between.

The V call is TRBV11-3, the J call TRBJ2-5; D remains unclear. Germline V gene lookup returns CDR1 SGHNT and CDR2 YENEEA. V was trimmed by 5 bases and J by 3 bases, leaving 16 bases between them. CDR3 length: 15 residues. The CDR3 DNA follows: TGTGCCAGCAGCCGCCGGGCCCAGAAAAAAGAGACCCAGTACTTC. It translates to CASSRRAQKKETQYF.

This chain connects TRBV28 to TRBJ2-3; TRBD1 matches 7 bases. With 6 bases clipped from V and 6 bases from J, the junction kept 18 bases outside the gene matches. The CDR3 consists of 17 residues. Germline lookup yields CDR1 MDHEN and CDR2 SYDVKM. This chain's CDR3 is CASSPPSVRGLWDTQYF. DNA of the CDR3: TGTGCCAGCAGCCCCCCGAGTGTAAGGGGGCTATGGGATACGCAGTATTTT.

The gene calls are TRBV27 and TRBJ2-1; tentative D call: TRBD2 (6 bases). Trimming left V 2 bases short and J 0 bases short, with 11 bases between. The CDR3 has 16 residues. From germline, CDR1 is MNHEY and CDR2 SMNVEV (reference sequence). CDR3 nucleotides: TGTGCCAGCAGTTTAGGGGGGTTGAGCTCCTACAATGAGCAGTTCTTC. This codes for CASSLGGLSSYNEQFF.